This TCR beta chain emerged from a study of blood T cell repertoires in COVID-19. About the study: PBMCs, B-cell-depleted T cells, or T cells provided the cDNA or gDNA that made up the material.

Study processing details: From reference gene primer amplification, estimates of nucleated cell counts were derived. Sequencing was performed with immunoSEQ multiplex PCR; in TCRdb, only in-frame clones are kept and a portion is missing. V and J calls and clone size are as listed in that table; D and trimming were resolved from the DNA. In the table there are some 200,000 clones, more than 75% of which are singletons. The CDR3 consists of 15 residues. V lost 4 bases to trimming and J lost 3 bases; unmatched junction nucleotides: 3. Germline lookup yields CDR1 MDHEN and CDR2 SYDVKM. The chain uses TRBV28 and TRBJ2-6; TRBD1 matches at 7 bases. This sequence originates from a man at least 80 years old with acute or convalescent COVID-19. The material sequenced was peripheral blood. The CDR3 sequence is CASSSTGYGANVLTF. CDR3 nucleotides: TGTGCCAGCAGTTCGACAGGGTATGGGGCCAACGTCCTGACTTTC.